What follows are 25 T cell receptor beta chains derived from one specimen sequenced in a study of shared clonotypes between healthy human individuals. Some clones are missing from TCRdb's copy, which holds only in-frame ones; the method was immunoSEQ multiplex PCR. The sample consists of about 2 million clones, roughly 95% of them appearing once. Specimen: naive CD4+ T cells sorted from blood. As for subset: CD45RA+ positively selected. The receptors come from a man younger than 30 in good health.

A word on this clone: Other DNA sequences in this sample translate to the same CDR3. Written as DNA, the CDR3 is TGTGCCAGCAGTTTATCTGGGACGGTTGGAAACACCATATATTTT. Protein sequence: CASSLSGTVGNTIYF. The chain is built from TRBV7-9 and TRBJ1-3; the D gene is possibly TRBD1 (5 bases). The CDR3 runs 15 residues. Germline loops: CDR1 SEHNR, CDR2 FQNEAQ (reference sequence). Trimming pared 6 bases from V and 3 bases from J, leaving 15 bases between.

V and J are TRBV11-2 and TRBJ2-7; 9 bases map to TRBD1. The V gene's germline CDR1 is SGHAT and CDR2 FQNNGV. The CDR3 is made up of 15 amino acids. V was clipped by 0 bases and J by 5 bases; unmatched bases: 5. CDR3 amino acids: CASSLEGTGSHEQYF. CDR3 nucleotide sequence: TGTGCCAGCAGCTTAGAAGGGACAGGGAGCCACGAGCAGTACTTC.

The chain has TRBV6-1 and TRBJ2-7; 7 bases match TRBD2. After removal of 3 bases from V and 1 base from J, the junction contained 9 bases not matched to a gene. This CDR3 has 16 residues. Germline assignment: CDR1 MNHNS and CDR2 SASEGT. CDR3 loop: CASSDIGLVLSYEQYF. In DNA, the CDR3 is TGTGCCAGCAGTGATATCGGACTAGTGCTTTCCTACGAGCAGTACTTC.

On this clone itself: Other nucleotide sequences from this sample produce the same CDR3. The CDR3, as DNA: TGTGCCAGCAGCCACTCCTACGAGCAGTACTTC. It codes for CASSHSYEQYF. The V call is TRBV14, the J call TRBJ2-7; D not resolved. Germline CDR1 SGHDN, CDR2 FVKESK. The germline V and J ends were trimmed by 3 bases and 0 bases, with 0 bases remaining between them. The CDR3 totals 11 residues. The full variable domain, in which reference TRBV14 and TRBJ2-7 provide the parts outside the CDR3, is EAGVTQFPSHSVIEKGQTVTLRCDPISGHDNLYWYRRVMGKEIKFLLHFVKESKQDESGMPNNRFLAERTGGTYSTLKVQPAELEDSGVYFCASSHSYEQYFGPGTRLTVT.

The chain links TRBV11-2 to TRBJ2-1; D unresolved. The CDR3 is made up of 14 amino acids. CDR1 and CDR2 from the germline V gene are SGHAT and FQNNGV. V was clipped by 5 bases and J by 2 bases, with 10 bases between them. CDR3: CASSHVGAYNEQFF. The CDR3 bases are TGTGCCAGCAGCCATGTTGGTGCCTACAATGAGCAGTTCTTC. Drawing the rest from reference TRBV11-2 and TRBJ2-1, the complete variable domain is EAGVAQSPRYKIIEKRQSVAFWCNPISGHATLYWYQQILGQGPKLLIQFQNNGVVDDSQLPKDRFSAERLKGVDSTLKIQPAKLEDSAVYLCASSHVGAYNEQFFGPGTRLTVL.

This clone was counted only a few times. The sample has other DNA sequences that encode this CDR3 too. The gene calls are TRBV5-5 and TRBJ1-5; no clear D gene. The V gene's germline CDR1 is SGHKS and CDR2 YYEKEE (reference sequence). CDR3 length: 12 residues. The germline V and J ends were trimmed by 0 bases and 5 bases, with 3 bases remaining between them. Here the CDR3 reads CASSLGDQPQHF. CDR3 DNA: TGTGCCAGCAGCTTGGGTGATCAGCCCCAGCATTTT.

This sequence joins TRBV28 and TRBJ1-2; 7 bases match TRBD1. The V segment lost 7 bases and the J segment 3 bases; nucleotides outside the gene matches: 2. Germline V gene lookup returns CDR1 MDHEN and CDR2 SYDVKM. This CDR3 is built from 12 residues. CDR3 sequence reads: CASTGTDYGYTF. CDR3 nucleotide sequence: TGTGCCAGCACCGGGACAGACTATGGCTACACCTTC.

This clone occurred once. The chain uses TRBV7-9 and TRBJ2-7, with a possible D match to TRBD1 (6 bases). Germline V lookup: CDR1 SEHNR, CDR2 FQNEAQ (reference sequence). The CDR3 consists of 15 residues. V lost 8 bases and J lost 3, with 20 bases in between. The CDR3 is CASSPNRVGIYEQYF. Written as DNA, the CDR3 is TGTGCCAGCTCACCCAACAGGGTTGGGATCTACGAGCAGTACTTC.

Comments on this clone: The same CDR3 is also encoded by other DNA sequences in this sample. The genes are TRBV10-3 and TRBJ2-3; D ambiguous. CDR1 and CDR2 (germline): ENHRY, SYGVKD. Trimming left V 2 bases short and J 0 bases short, with 3 bases between. The CDR3 extends over 13 amino acids. The CDR3 nucleotides are TGTGCCATCAGTGAGCTAAGCACAGATACGCAGTATTTT. Residues: CAISELSTDTQYF.

CDR3 residues: CASSIAGQAYGYTF. The DNA for the CDR3 is TGTGCCAGTAGTATAGCCGGACAAGCCTATGGCTACACCTTC. The chain joins TRBV19 to TRBJ1-2; TRBD1 is a possible D gene (5 bases). Germline V gives CDR1 LNHDA, CDR2 SQIVND (reference sequence). The CDR3 consists of 14 residues. V lost 1 base to trimming and J lost 4 bases, with 10 bases between them.

V usage is TRBV9 and J usage is TRBJ2-2; D is unclear. The length of the CDR3 is 15 residues. Germline values: CDR1 SGDLS, CDR2 YYNGEE. Deletions cut 0 bases from V and 5 bases from J, with 11 bases between. Written as DNA, the CDR3 is TGTGCCAGCAGCGTAGGGCCTCTAGGGACCGGGGAGCTGTTTTTT. Translating it yields CASSVGPLGTGELFF.

This clone showed up just once. CDR3 coding DNA: TGTGCCAGCAGCTTGGGCGGGCCAGTTAAGAAACACACAGATACGCAGTATTTT. Protein sequence: CASSLGGPVKKHTDTQYF. The chain couples TRBV7-9 to TRBJ2-3, with D perhaps matching TRBD2 (5 bases). Germline V gives CDR1 SEHNR, CDR2 FQNEAQ (reference sequence). The V end was cut by 3 bases, the J end by 2 bases, with 21 bases between. The CDR3 totals 18 residues.

The genes are TRBV9 and TRBJ1-1; D is ambiguous. This CDR3 spans 14 amino acids. The germline V gene encodes CDR1 SGDLS and CDR2 YYNGEE. Between the trimmed V and J ends, which lost 1 base and 4 bases, there was a span of 11 bases. The CDR3, as DNA: TGTGCCAGCAGCGTATCCATGGAATCCACTGAAGCTTTCTTT. Translation gives CASSVSMESTEAFF.

CDR3 nucleotide sequence: TGTGCCAGCAGATCGGGACAGGGGACCACTGAAGCTTTCTTT. Amino acids: CASRSGQGTTEAFF. The chain joins TRBV28 to TRBJ1-1; TRBD1 agrees at 10 bases. V dropped 6 bases and J dropped 4; count of bases not matched to a gene: 5. The CDR3 sequence is 14 residues long. Germline V lookup: CDR1 MDHEN, CDR2 SYDVKM.

The gene calls are TRBV9 and TRBJ1-5; no clear D. The CDR3 has 15 amino acids. The germline gives CDR1 SGDLS, CDR2 YYNGEE. V lost 6 bases and J lost 2, with 15 bases in between. The DNA for the CDR3 is TGTGCCAGCACGCCCGGCCCCCTCGGCAATCAGCCCCAGCATTTT. This codes for CASTPGPLGNQPQHF.

The CDR3 is CASSEGVGGSEQYF. CDR3 nucleotide sequence: TGTGCCAGCAGTGAAGGCGTAGGGGGCAGCGAGCAGTACTTC. V usage is TRBV6-1 and J usage is TRBJ2-7, with 7 bases matching TRBD1. This CDR3 is 14 amino acids long. Germline values: CDR1 MNHNS, CDR2 SASEGT. The V segment lost 1 base and the J segment 6 bases; nucleotides outside the gene matches: 6.

On this clone itself: The sample contains more than one DNA sequence encoding this CDR3. The CDR3: CASSRQGNEQFF. DNA for the CDR3: TGCGCCAGCAGCCGACAGGGGAATGAGCAGTTCTTC. This sequence joins TRBV5-1 and TRBJ2-1, with 8 bases that match TRBD1. Germline CDR1 and CDR2: SGHRS and YFSETQ. The CDR3 totals 12 residues. V trimming: 4 bases; J trimming: 7 bases; junction bases outside the gene matches: 1.

With regard to this clone: Other nucleotide sequences in the sample specify the same CDR3. The V gene is TRBV20-1, the J gene TRBJ2-5; no firm D call. The length of the CDR3 is 11 residues. V lost 3 bases to trimming and J lost 4 bases, with 6 bases between them. Germline assignment: CDR1 DFQATT and CDR2 SNEGSKA (reference sequence). This CDR3 reads CSASPGETQYF. The CDR3 nucleotides read TGCAGTGCTAGCCCAGGAGAGACCCAGTACTTC.

The DNA for the CDR3 is TGTGCCAGCAGTCGCAACGAGCAGTACTTC. Translation gives CASSRNEQYF. The chain carries TRBV6-4 and TRBJ2-7, with unresolved D. Germline V gene sequence: CDR1 MRHNA, CDR2 SNTAGT. CDR3 length: 10 amino acids. The V end lost 5 bases, the J end lost 5 bases, and 4 bases lay between the germline ends.

The chain recombines TRBV10-3 with TRBJ1-5; D unresolved. The V end was cut by 10 bases, the J end by 2 bases, with 9 bases between. The CDR3 sequence is 12 residues long. CDR1 ENHRY and CDR2 SYGVKD come from the germline V gene. The CDR3 loop reads CATRVGNQPQHF. The CDR3 nucleotides read TGTGCCACAAGGGTGGGCAATCAGCCCCAGCATTTT.

The J gene is TRBJ2-1, the V gene TRBV2; 12 bases are shared with TRBD2. The trim removed 5 bases at V and 1 base at J, leaving 3 bases unmatched. CDR3 length: 16 residues. Germline V gene sequence: CDR1 SNHLY, CDR2 FYNNEI. CDR3 sequence reads: CASSHGLAGSYNEQFF. The DNA of the CDR3 is TGTGCCAGCAGTCACGGACTAGCGGGATCCTACAATGAGCAGTTCTTC.

The V and J genes are TRBV20-1 and TRBJ1-1, with D unclear. The CDR3 sequence is 11 residues long. The V and J ends lost 1 base and 7 bases respectively, with 7 bases between them. Germline V CDR1 and CDR2: DFQATT, SNEGSKA (reference sequence). CDR3 sequence reads: CSARAGVEAFF. DNA for the CDR3: TGCAGTGCTAGAGCCGGGGTTGAAGCTTTCTTT.

The genes are TRBV6-1 and TRBJ1-6; D possibly corresponds to TRBD1 (5 bases). Per the germline V gene, CDR1 is MNHNS and CDR2 is SASEGT. V was cut by 5 bases and J by 10 bases, with 12 bases left in between. The CDR3 sequence is 13 residues long. CDR3: CASSWGIGSPLHF. The CDR3, as DNA: TGTGCCAGCAGTTGGGGGATAGGATCACCCCTCCACTTT.

This chain connects TRBV27 to TRBJ1-5, with 7 nucleotides matching TRBD1. The CDR3 consists of 16 residues. The J segment lost 4 bases and the V segment lost 5 bases, leaving 11 bases of the junction unmatched. Germline CDR1 MNHEY, CDR2 SMNVEV (reference sequence). As DNA, the CDR3 is TGTGCCAGCAGTCCGCGAACCCCACAGGGGAATCAGCCCCAGCATTTT. The encoded protein is CASSPRTPQGNQPQHF.

Comment on this clone: In the same sample, other DNA sequences code for this CDR3. The CDR3 is CASSRAGGTDTQYF. The CDR3 DNA reads as TGTGCCAGCAGCCGAGCGGGGGGCACAGATACGCAGTATTTT. The rearrangement uses TRBV7-9 and TRBJ2-3; 8 bases fit TRBD2. V trimming: 5 bases; J trimming: 1 base; junction bases outside the gene matches: 2. Germline V CDR1 and CDR2: SEHNR, FQNEAQ (reference sequence). CDR3 size: 14 residues.